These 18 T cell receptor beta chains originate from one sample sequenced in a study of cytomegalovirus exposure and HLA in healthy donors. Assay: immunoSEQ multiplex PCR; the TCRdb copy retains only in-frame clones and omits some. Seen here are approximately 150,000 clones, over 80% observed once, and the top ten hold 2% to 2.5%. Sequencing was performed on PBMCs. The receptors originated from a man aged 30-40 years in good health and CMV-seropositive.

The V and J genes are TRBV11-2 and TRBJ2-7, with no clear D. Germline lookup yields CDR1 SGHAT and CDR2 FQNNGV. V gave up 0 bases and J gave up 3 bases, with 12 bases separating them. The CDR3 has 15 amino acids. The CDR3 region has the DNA TGTGCCAGCAGCTTAGATCGTCAGAGGATCTACGAGCAGTACTTC. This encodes CASSLDRQRIYEQYF.

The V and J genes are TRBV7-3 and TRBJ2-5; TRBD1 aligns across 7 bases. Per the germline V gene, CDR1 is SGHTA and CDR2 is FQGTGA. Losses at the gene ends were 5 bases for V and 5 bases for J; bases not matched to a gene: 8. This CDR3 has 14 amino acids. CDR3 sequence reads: CASSATGNGETQYF. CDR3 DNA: TGTGCCAGCAGCGCGACAGGGAATGGGGAGACCCAGTACTTC.

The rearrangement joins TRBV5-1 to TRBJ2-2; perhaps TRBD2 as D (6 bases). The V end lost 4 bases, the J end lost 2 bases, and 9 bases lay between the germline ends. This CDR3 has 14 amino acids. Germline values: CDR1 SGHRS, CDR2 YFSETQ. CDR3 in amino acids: CASSPEGNTGELFF. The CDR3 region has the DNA TGCGCCAGCAGCCCGGAGGGTAACACCGGGGAGCTGTTTTTT.

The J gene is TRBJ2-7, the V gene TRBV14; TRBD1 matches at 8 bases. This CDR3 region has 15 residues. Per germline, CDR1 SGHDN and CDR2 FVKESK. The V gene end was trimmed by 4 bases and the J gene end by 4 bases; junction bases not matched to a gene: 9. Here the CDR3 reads CASSPGTGGGYEQYF. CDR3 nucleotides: TGTGCCAGCAGCCCGGGGACAGGAGGAGGGTACGAGCAGTACTTC.

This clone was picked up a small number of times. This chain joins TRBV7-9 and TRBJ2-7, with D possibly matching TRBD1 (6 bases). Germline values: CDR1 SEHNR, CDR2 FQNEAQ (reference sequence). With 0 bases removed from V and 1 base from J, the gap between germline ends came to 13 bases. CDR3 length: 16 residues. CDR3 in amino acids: CASSLAGTRSSYEQYF. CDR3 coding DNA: TGTGCCAGCAGCTTAGCCGGGACACGTTCTTCCTACGAGCAGTACTTC.

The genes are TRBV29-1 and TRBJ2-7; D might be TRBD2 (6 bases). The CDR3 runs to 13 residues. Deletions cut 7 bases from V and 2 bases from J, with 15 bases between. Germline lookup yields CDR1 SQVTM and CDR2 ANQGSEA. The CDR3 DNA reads TGCAGCGCTTTGACGGGGGAGGCCTACGAGCAGTACTTC. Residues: CSALTGEAYEQYF.

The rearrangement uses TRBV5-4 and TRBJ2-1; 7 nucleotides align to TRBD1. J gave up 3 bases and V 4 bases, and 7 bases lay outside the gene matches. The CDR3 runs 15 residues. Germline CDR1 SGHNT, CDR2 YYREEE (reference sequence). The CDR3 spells CASSARQGNYNEQFF. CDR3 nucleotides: TGTGCCAGCAGCGCACGACAGGGTAACTACAATGAGCAGTTCTTC.

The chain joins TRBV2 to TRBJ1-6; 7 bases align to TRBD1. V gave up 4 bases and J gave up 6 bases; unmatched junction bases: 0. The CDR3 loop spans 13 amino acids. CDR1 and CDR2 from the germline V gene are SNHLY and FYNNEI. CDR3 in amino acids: CASSGQGNSPLHF. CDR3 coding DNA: TGTGCCAGCAGTGGACAGGGTAATTCACCCCTCCACTTT.

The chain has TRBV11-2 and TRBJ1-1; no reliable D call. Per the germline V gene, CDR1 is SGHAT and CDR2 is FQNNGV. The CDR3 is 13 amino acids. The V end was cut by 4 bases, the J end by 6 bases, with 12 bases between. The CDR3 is CASSSPPGAEAFF. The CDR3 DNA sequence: TGTGCCAGCAGCTCCCCTCCGGGAGCTGAAGCTTTCTTT. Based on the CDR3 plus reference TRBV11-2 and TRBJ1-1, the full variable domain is EAGVAQSPRYKIIEKRQSVAFWCNPISGHATLYWYQQILGQGPKLLIQFQNNGVVDDSQLPKDRFSAERLKGVDSTLKIQPAKLEDSAVYLCASSSPPGAEAFFGQGTRLTVV.

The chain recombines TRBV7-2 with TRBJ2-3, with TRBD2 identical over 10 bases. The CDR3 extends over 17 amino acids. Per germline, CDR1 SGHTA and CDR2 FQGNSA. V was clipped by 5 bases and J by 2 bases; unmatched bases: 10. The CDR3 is CASSPTQRGGYTDTQYF. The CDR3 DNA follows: TGTGCCAGCAGCCCGACGCAGCGGGGGGGCTACACAGATACGCAGTATTTT. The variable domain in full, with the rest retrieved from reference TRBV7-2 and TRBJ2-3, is GAGVSQSPSNKVTEKGKDVELRCDPISGHTALYWYRQSLGQGLEFLIYFQGNSAPDKSGLPSDRFSAERTGGSVSTLTIQRTQQEDSAVYLCASSPTQRGGYTDTQYFGPGTRLTVL.

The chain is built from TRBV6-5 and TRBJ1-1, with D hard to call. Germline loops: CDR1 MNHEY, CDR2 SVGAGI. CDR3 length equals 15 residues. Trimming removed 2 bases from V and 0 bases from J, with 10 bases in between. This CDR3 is CASSYDGRMNTEAFF. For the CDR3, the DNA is TGTGCCAGCAGTTACGATGGCAGGATGAACACTGAAGCTTTCTTT.

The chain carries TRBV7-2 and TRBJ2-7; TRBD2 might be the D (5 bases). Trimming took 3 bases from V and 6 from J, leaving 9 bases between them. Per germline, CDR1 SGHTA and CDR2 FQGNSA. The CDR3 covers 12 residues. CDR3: CASSLGEGEQYF. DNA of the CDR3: TGTGCCAGCAGCTTGGGAGAGGGCGAGCAGTACTTC.

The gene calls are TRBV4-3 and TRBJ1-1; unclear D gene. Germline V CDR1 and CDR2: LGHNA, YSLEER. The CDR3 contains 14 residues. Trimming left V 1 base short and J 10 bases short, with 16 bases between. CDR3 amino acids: CASSQVAGRVGAFF. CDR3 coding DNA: TGCGCCAGCAGCCAAGTGGCAGGCCGCGTAGGAGCTTTCTTT.

CDR3 residues: CASSYMVAGYEQYF. The CDR3 DNA reads as TGTGCCAGCAGTTACATGGTAGCAGGGTACGAGCAGTACTTC. This chain links TRBV6-5 with TRBJ2-7; D may be TRBD1 (5 bases). V dropped 2 bases and J dropped 4 bases, with 12 bases sitting between them. Germline CDR1 and CDR2: MNHEY and SVGAGI. The CDR3 is made up of 14 amino acids.

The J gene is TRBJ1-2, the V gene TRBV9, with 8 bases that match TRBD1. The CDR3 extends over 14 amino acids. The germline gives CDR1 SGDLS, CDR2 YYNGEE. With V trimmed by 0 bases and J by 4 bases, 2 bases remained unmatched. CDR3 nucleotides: TGTGCCAGCAGCGTAGCGCAGGGGGCCTATGGCTACACCTTC. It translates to CASSVAQGAYGYTF.

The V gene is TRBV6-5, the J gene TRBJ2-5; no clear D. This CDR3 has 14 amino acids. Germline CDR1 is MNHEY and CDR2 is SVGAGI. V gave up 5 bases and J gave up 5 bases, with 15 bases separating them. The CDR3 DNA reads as TGTGCCAGCAGTCCAACCCTCTCCGGGGAGACCCAGTACTTC. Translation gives CASSPTLSGETQYF.

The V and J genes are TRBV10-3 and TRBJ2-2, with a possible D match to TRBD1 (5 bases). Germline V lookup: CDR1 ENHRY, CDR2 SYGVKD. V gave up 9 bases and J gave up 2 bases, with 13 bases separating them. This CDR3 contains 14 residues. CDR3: CAMAGQENTGELFF. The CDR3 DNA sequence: TGTGCCATGGCAGGGCAGGAAAACACCGGGGAGCTGTTTTTT.

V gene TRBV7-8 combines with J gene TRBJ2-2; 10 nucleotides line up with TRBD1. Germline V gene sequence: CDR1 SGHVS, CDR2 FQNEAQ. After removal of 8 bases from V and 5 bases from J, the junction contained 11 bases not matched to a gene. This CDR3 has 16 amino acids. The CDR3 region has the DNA TGTGCCAGCGCTTTTAGACAGGGGGCGGGAACCGGGGAGCTGTTTTTT. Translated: CASAFRQGAGTGELFF.